This T cell receptor beta chain originates from a study of T cell responses to AZD1222 COVID-19 vaccine. Sequencing used immunoSEQ multiplex PCR; TCRdb keeps in-frame clones, though not all of them. The sample includes about 150,000 clones, about 88% of them seen just once. Study-wide results and caveats: The donor cohort was predominantly white British with a female majority, and clonal diversity may have been underestimated. Spike as a whole was targeted by vaccine-associated CD4 TCRs, dominant at 160-218 and 743-854.

For this clone: Its antigen is currently unknown.

CDR1 and CDR2 (germline): MDHEN, SYDVKM. CDR3 length: 12 amino acids. J lost 11 bases, V lost 5 bases, and 8 bases had no gene match. This rearrangement joins TRBV28 to TRBJ1-1; TRBD1 aligns across 7 bases. The sequences come from peripheral blood, collected on day 0 of AZD1222 vaccination. This clonotype was sampled from an adult in good health. CDR3 sequence (DNA): TGTGCCAGCAGTGATAGGACAGGACACGCTTTCTTT. Protein sequence: CASSDRTGHAFF.